The next 10 T cell receptor beta chains were all read from a single sample in a study of blood T cell repertoires in COVID-19. Libraries were prepared by immunoSEQ multiplex PCR; TCRdb keeps only in-frame clonotypes and omits some of them. This table holds more than 200,000 clones, around 86% found once. What was sequenced was PBMCs or T cells enriched from blood (not recorded which). All receptors derive from a man between 25 and 39 years old in a cohort exposed to, infected with or recovered from COVID-19 (not recorded which).

The chain employs TRBV25-1 and TRBJ2-1; the match to TRBD1 covers 10 bases. This CDR3 spans 14 amino acids. CDR1 and CDR2 from the germline V gene are MGHDK and SYGVNS. V was pared by 8 bases and J by 7 bases, with 8 bases of the junction left unmatched. CDR3 nucleotide sequence: TGTGCCAGCCGGACAGGGGGAGGTTCGAATGAGCAGTTCTTC. Its translation is CASRTGGGSNEQFF.

The rearrangement joins TRBV3-1 (or the pseudogene TRBV3-2) to TRBJ1-6; 9 nucleotides align to TRBD1. Germline V gene lookup returns CDR1 LGHDT and CDR2 YNNKEL (reference sequence). The junction had 17 bases not matched to a gene; V was cut back by 0 bases and J by 2 bases. This CDR3 has 22 amino acids. CDR3: CASSQDRSLWDRVDTYNSPLHF. CDR3 sequence (DNA): TGTGCCAGCAGCCAAGATCGAAGCCTTTGGGACAGGGTTGATACCTATAATTCACCCCTCCACTTT.

The table lists this clone with a count of one. The J gene is TRBJ2-4, the V gene TRBV9; D possibly corresponds to TRBD1 (6 bases). This CDR3 contains 18 residues. V lost 4 bases and J 3 bases, leaving 23 bases between the germline ends. Germline loops: CDR1 SGDLS, CDR2 YYNGEE. The CDR3 coding sequence is TGTGCCAGCAGCCCCAATCGGCCCATACAGGGAAACAAAAACATTCAGTACTTC. Its translation: CASSPNRPIQGNKNIQYF.

This chain connects TRBV5-1 to TRBJ2-5; 8 positions agree with TRBD1. Germline V lookup: CDR1 SGHRS, CDR2 YFSETQ. V gave up 4 bases and J gave up 5 bases; unmatched junction bases: 13. The CDR3 contains 16 residues. CDR3 loop: CASSPRTGTLAETQYF. The DNA for the CDR3 is TGCGCCAGCAGCCCAAGGACAGGGACCTTGGCTGAGACCCAGTACTTC.

The chain uses TRBV29-1 and TRBJ1-2, with no clear D. The CDR3 extends over 14 amino acids. Trimming cost V 5 bases and J 5 bases, with 18 bases left between them. Germline V gene lookup returns CDR1 SQVTM and CDR2 ANQGSEA. The CDR3 region is CSVLIPPGSYGYTF. The DNA of the CDR3 is TGCAGCGTTCTCATTCCCCCGGGGAGTTATGGCTACACCTTC.

The genes are TRBV6-5 and TRBJ2-1; 8 bases agree with TRBD2. Trimming removed 2 bases from V and 5 bases from J; junction bases left unmatched: 8. The CDR3 loop spans 16 amino acids. Germline V gene sequence: CDR1 MNHEY, CDR2 SVGAGI. CDR3 nucleotides: TGTGCCAGCAGTTACGGAATTAGCGGGATAAACAATGAGCAGTTCTTC. Protein: CASSYGISGINNEQFF.

The sample holds one count of this clone. The chain combines TRBV27 with TRBJ1-5; D is unclear. V lost 0 bases and J 3 bases, leaving 9 bases between the germline ends. CDR3 length: 15 amino acids. The germline gives CDR1 MNHEY, CDR2 SMNVEV (reference sequence). In DNA form, the CDR3 reads TGTGCCAGCAGTTTATCGCGCAGGAACAATCAGCCCCAGCATTTT. This gives the protein CASSLSRRNNQPQHF.

The J gene is TRBJ2-2, the V gene TRBV28; TRBD2 aligns across 7 bases. The germline CDR1 and CDR2 sequences are MDHEN and SYDVKM. The CDR3 runs 21 residues. Trimming took 5 bases from V and 1 from J; bases not matched to a gene: 22. CDR3: CASSPAPLAVVGPMNTGELFF. The CDR3 bases are TGTGCCAGCAGTCCAGCCCCCCTAGCGGTCGTGGGGCCCATGAACACCGGGGAGCTGTTTTTT.

The chain recombines TRBV12-3 or TRBV12-4 with TRBJ1-4, with 7 bases matching TRBD1. The CDR3 length is 13 residues. V lost 5 bases, J lost 13 bases, and 10 bases stayed unmatched. CDR3 loop: CASSNSGTERLFF. The CDR3 region has the DNA TGTGCCAGCAGTAATAGTGGGACAGAGAGACTGTTTTTT.

This clone came up a few times. The chain couples TRBV7-9 to TRBJ1-1; 9 bases are shared with TRBD1. The CDR3 sequence is 15 residues long. Germline CDR1 and CDR2: SEHNR and FQNEAQ (reference sequence). Trimming at V came to 4 bases and at J to 7 bases, leaving 10 bases not matched to a gene. The CDR3 bases are TGTGCCAGCAGCTCGGGACAGGGTGTGTTTCTTGAAGCTTTCTTT. It codes for CASSSGQGVFLEAFF.